Below are 27 T cell receptor beta chains sequenced from a single sample in a study of T cells after posttransplantation cyclophosphamide. The method was immunoSEQ multiplex PCR; TCRdb's version includes in-frame clones alone and lacks a portion of them. The sample includes tens of thousands of clones, none of them occurring once. Sequenced input: PBMCs. All receptors derive from a man aged 50 to 60 in good health, CMV-negative, and a related stem cell transplant donor.

This clone showed up many times. The rearrangement uses TRBV9 and TRBJ2-3, with D possibly matching TRBD1 (5 bases). The V and J ends lost 4 bases and 1 base respectively, with 10 bases between them. The germline V gene has CDR1 SGDLS and CDR2 YYNGEE. The CDR3 is made up of 14 amino acids. CDR3 sequence: CASSPWGRTDTQYF. Here the CDR3 DNA reads TGTGCCAGCAGCCCCTGGGGCCGCACAGATACGCAGTATTTT.

This clone occurred many times. The chain uses TRBV14 and TRBJ2-1, with D maybe TRBD2 (6 bases). The V gene's germline CDR1 is SGHDN and CDR2 FVKESK. Trimming left V 4 bases short and J 3 bases short, with 10 bases between. The length of the CDR3 is 14 residues. CDR3 in amino acids: CASSPRGYYNEQFF. In nucleotides, the CDR3 is TGTGCCAGCAGCCCCCGGGGGTACTACAATGAGCAGTTCTTC.

The chain recombines TRBV7-6 with TRBJ2-1; no definite D call. Per the germline V gene, CDR1 is SGHVS and CDR2 is FNYEAQ. V lost 5 bases, J lost 6 bases, and 14 bases lay in between. This CDR3 is 14 amino acids long. The CDR3 loop is CASSPWAMGNEQFF. As DNA, the CDR3 is TGTGCCAGCAGCCCTTGGGCAATGGGCAATGAGCAGTTCTTC. The full variable domain, with the rest looked up from reference TRBV7-6 and TRBJ2-1, is GAGVSQSPRYKVTKRGQDVALRCDPISGHVSLYWYRQALGQGPEFLTYFNYEAQQDKSGLPNDRFSAERPEGSISTLTIQRTEQRDSAMYRCASSPWAMGNEQFFGPGTRLTVL.

Only a few counts were recorded for this clone. The J gene is TRBJ2-5, the V gene TRBV28, with 8 bases fitting TRBD1. The V and J ends lost 2 bases and 2 bases, in that order; junction bases with no gene match: 7. The CDR3 consists of 16 residues. Germline assignment: CDR1 MDHEN and CDR2 SYDVKM. The CDR3 coding sequence is TGTGCCAGCAGTTTAGAAGGACAGGGACCTCAAGAGACCCAGTACTTC. Residues: CASSLEGQGPQETQYF.

This clone came up many times. J is TRBJ2-7 and V is TRBV2; 10 bases fit TRBD2. CDR1 is SNHLY, CDR2 FYNNEI, per germline. This CDR3 region has 14 residues. V dropped 7 bases and J dropped 7; count of bases not matched to a gene: 10. The CDR3 nucleotides read TGTGCCAGCAAGGTCGAAGCGGGAGGGGGGGAGCAGTACTTC. It translates to CASKVEAGGGEQYF.

This clone has at least ten counts. The genes are TRBV6-6 and TRBJ2-3, with D perhaps TRBD2 (6 bases). Germline V gives CDR1 MNHNY, CDR2 SVGAGI (reference sequence). The V gene lost 6 bases and the J gene lost 2 bases, with 9 bases spanning the gap. The CDR3 spans 13 residues. The CDR3 here is CASSLDYTDTQYF. CDR3 in DNA: TGTGCCAGCAGCTTGGACTACACAGATACGCAGTATTTT.

This clone was found a few times. V gene TRBV7-8 combines with J gene TRBJ2-2; 7 positions match TRBD1. V shed 2 bases, J shed 8 bases, and the junction held 8 bases outside the gene matches. From germline, CDR1 is SGHVS and CDR2 FQNEAQ. The CDR3 contains 15 residues. The CDR3, as DNA: TGTGCCAGCAGCTTACCCCTAGGGGGCGGGGGGGAGCTGTTTTTT. Residues: CASSLPLGGGGELFF.

At least ten counts were recorded for this clone. The chain has TRBV18 and TRBJ1-2; D is perhaps TRBD1 (6 bases). The CDR3 spans 15 residues. CDR1 is KGHSH, CDR2 LQKENI, per germline. V was clipped by 3 bases and J by 6 bases, with 17 bases between them. CDR3 sequence: CASSPAQGPLDGYTF. CDR3 in DNA: TGTGCCAGCTCACCTGCTCAGGGGCCTTTAGATGGCTACACCTTC. The full variable domain, with the rest looked up from reference TRBV18 and TRBJ1-2, is NAGVMQNPRHLVRRRGQEARLRCSPMKGHSHVYWYRQLPEEGLKFMVYLQKENIIDESGMPKERFSAEFPKEGPSILRIQQVVRGDSAAYFCASSPAQGPLDGYTFGSGTRLTVV.

This rearrangement joins TRBV28 to TRBJ2-1; TRBD1 matches 10 bases. The germline CDR1 and CDR2 sequences are MDHEN and SYDVKM. The V segment lost 3 bases and the J segment 10 bases; nucleotides outside the gene matches: 9. The CDR3 sequence is 15 residues long. CDR3 region: CASSLGGQGVGEQFF. The DNA for the CDR3 is TGTGCCAGCAGTTTGGGAGGACAGGGGGTAGGCGAGCAGTTCTTC.

At least ten counts were recorded for this clone. The CDR3: CASTDRGVSNQPQHF. Written as DNA, the CDR3 is TGTGCCAGTACTGATCGGGGAGTTAGCAATCAGCCCCAGCATTTT. This chain connects TRBV19 to TRBJ1-5, with no clear D. Germline values: CDR1 LNHDA, CDR2 SQIVND (reference sequence). Deletions cut 7 bases from V and 0 bases from J, with 13 bases between. This CDR3 has 15 residues.

In this sample, this clone turned up many times. This chain connects TRBV6-5 to TRBJ1-1, with D possibly TRBD1 on 5 matching bases. Germline CDR1 reads MNHEY; CDR2 reads SVGAGI. V lost 5 bases, J lost 1 base, and 11 bases lay in between. The length of the CDR3 is 14 residues. The CDR3: CASSQDSRNTEAFF. The CDR3 bases are TGTGCCAGCAGTCAAGACAGCCGGAACACTGAAGCTTTCTTT.

This clone was observed at least ten times. The genes are TRBV7-9 and TRBJ1-1; maybe TRBD1 (5 bases). Trimming removed 5 bases from V and 3 bases from J, with 16 bases in between. This CDR3 comprises 15 residues. CDR1 is SEHNR and CDR2 is FQNEAQ in the germline V gene (reference sequence). CDR3 sequence reads: CASSPSGREDTEAFF. CDR3 in DNA: TGTGCCAGCAGCCCATCGGGCAGGGAGGACACTGAAGCTTTCTTT.

In this sample, this clone turned up many times. This chain connects TRBV11-2 to TRBJ2-7; 8 bases map to TRBD1. V shed 1 base, J shed 4 bases, and the junction held 6 bases outside the gene matches. CDR3 length: 15 residues. Germline CDR1 reads SGHAT; CDR2 reads FQNNGV. Here the CDR3 reads CASSLAGGSMYEQYF. CDR3 DNA: TGTGCCAGCAGCTTAGCAGGGGGCTCTATGTACGAGCAGTACTTC. The complete variable domain, with remaining parts taken from reference TRBV11-2 and TRBJ2-7, reads EAGVAQSPRYKIIEKRQSVAFWCNPISGHATLYWYQQILGQGPKLLIQFQNNGVVDDSQLPKDRFSAERLKGVDSTLKIQPAKLEDSAVYLCASSLAGGSMYEQYFGPGTRLTVT.

This clone was recorded many times. The chain joins TRBV29-1 to TRBJ1-4; TRBD1 might be the D (5 bases). CDR1 is SQVTM, CDR2 ANQGSEA, per germline. The V end lost 6 bases, the J end lost 4 bases, and 18 bases lay between the germline ends. CDR3 length: 15 amino acids. The CDR3 coding sequence is TGCAGCGTAAAACCGGGGGGGAGGAGTAATGAAAAACTGTTTTTT. Its translation is CSVKPGGRSNEKLFF.

This clone was detected many times. The chain is built from TRBV5-1 and TRBJ2-7; no firm D call. The V end lost 7 bases, the J end lost 0 bases, and 11 bases lay between the germline ends. Germline values: CDR1 SGHRS, CDR2 YFSETQ. CDR3 length equals 13 residues. The CDR3 is CASQARDSYEQYF. The CDR3, as DNA: TGCGCCAGCCAAGCTCGCGACTCCTACGAGCAGTACTTC.

This clone was observed many times. The V and J genes are TRBV5-8 and TRBJ2-3; 12 bases align to TRBD1. V was pared by 4 bases and J by 4 bases, with 4 bases of the junction left unmatched. The CDR3 is 15 amino acids. Germline V CDR1 and CDR2: SGHTS, YDEGEE. The CDR3 sequence is CASSKGQGASDTQYF. The CDR3 DNA reads TGTGCCAGCAGCAAGGGACAGGGGGCATCAGATACGCAGTATTTT.

This clone was counted ten times or more. The genes are TRBV5-1 and TRBJ2-2; D possibly corresponds to TRBD2 (5 bases). The CDR3 loop spans 13 amino acids. Germline assignment: CDR1 SGHRS and CDR2 YFSETQ. Trimming took 3 bases from V and 4 from J, leaving 7 bases between them. Written as DNA, the CDR3 is TGCGCCAGCAGCTCGGGGTCCACCGGGGAGCTGTTTTTT. Its protein is CASSSGSTGELFF.

This clone was detected many times. The chain combines TRBV9 with TRBJ2-3; perhaps TRBD2 as D (6 bases). This CDR3 has 17 amino acids. CDR1 is SGDLS, CDR2 YYNGEE, per germline. Trimming took 3 bases from V and 5 from J, leaving 22 bases between them. CDR3 nucleotide sequence: TGTGCCAGCAGCGCCGTTGGCCGCCCCCGGGGGAAAGATACGCAGTATTTT. Its translation is CASSAVGRPRGKDTQYF.

This clone was seen repeatedly, ten times or more. CDR3 nucleotides: TGTGCCAGCAGTTCCAGACAGGGGAATGAAAAACTGTTTTTT. Translation: CASSSRQGNEKLFF. The chain has TRBV6-6 and TRBJ1-4, with TRBD1 identical over 8 bases. V was pared by 4 bases and J by 5 bases, with 3 bases of the junction left unmatched. CDR1 is MNHNY, CDR2 SVGAGI, per germline (reference sequence). This CDR3 has 14 residues.

This chain joins TRBV7-9 and TRBJ1-1; TRBD1 aligns across 7 bases. The CDR3 spans 15 residues. Germline CDR1 SEHNR, CDR2 FQNEAQ (reference sequence). J lost 11 bases, V lost 5 bases, and 17 bases had no gene match. This chain's CDR3 is CASSHAQGGPTGAFF. The CDR3 bases are TGTGCCAGCAGCCACGCCCAGGGGGGCCCGACGGGGGCTTTCTTT. Based on the CDR3 plus reference TRBV7-9 and TRBJ1-1, the full variable domain is DTGVSQNPRHKITKRGQNVTFRCDPISEHNRLYWYRQTLGQGPEFLTYFQNEAQLEKSRLLSDRFSAERPKGSFSTLEIQRTEQGDSAMYLCASSHAQGGPTGAFFGQGTRLTVV.

This clone was seen ten or more times. The CDR3 spells CASSYGQRNSPLHF. In DNA form, the CDR3 reads TGTGCCAGCAGTTATGGACAGAGAAATTCACCCCTCCACTTT. V and J are TRBV6-5 and TRBJ1-6; tentative D call: TRBD1 (6 bases). V lost 3 bases, J lost 7 bases, and 10 bases lay in between. Germline CDR1 is MNHEY and CDR2 is SVGAGI. This CDR3 spans 14 amino acids.

This clone was detected many times. V gene TRBV18 combines with J gene TRBJ2-1; no definite D call. Trimming took 3 bases from V and 6 from J, leaving 12 bases between them. CDR3 length equals 14 residues. Germline assignment: CDR1 KGHSH and CDR2 LQKENI. As DNA, the CDR3 is TGTGCCAGCTCACCCCAACGCAGTCCCAATGAGCAGTTCTTC. It encodes CASSPQRSPNEQFF.

This clone came up many times. This chain joins TRBV9 and TRBJ2-1; 7 nucleotides agree with TRBD1. The CDR3 extends over 15 amino acids. Germline CDR1 is SGDLS and CDR2 is YYNGEE. V shed 3 bases, J shed 1 base, and the junction held 4 bases outside the gene matches. The CDR3 loop is CASSARDSSYNEQFF. DNA for the CDR3: TGTGCCAGCAGCGCCCGGGACAGTTCCTACAATGAGCAGTTCTTC.

The V call is TRBV5-1, the J call TRBJ2-7; D perhaps matches TRBD1 (5 bases). The CDR3 is 16 residues long. The V end was cut by 1 base, the J end by 0 bases, with 14 bases between. Germline V lookup: CDR1 SGHRS, CDR2 YFSETQ. The CDR3 nucleotides are TGCGCCAGCAGCTTGAACACAGGCCGAAGCTCCTACGAGCAGTACTTC. Encoded protein: CASSLNTGRSSYEQYF.

This clone was seen at least ten times. The chain combines TRBV9 with TRBJ2-2; possibly TRBD2 for D (6 bases). CDR1 and CDR2 from the germline V gene are SGDLS and YYNGEE. This CDR3 is 15 amino acids long. V was trimmed by 1 base and J by 1 base, leaving 8 bases between them. In DNA, the CDR3 is TGTGCCAGCAGCGTATTTAGCGGGAACACCGGGGAGCTGTTTTTT. This sequence encodes CASSVFSGNTGELFF.

This clone was counted a few times. Different DNA sequences within this sample yield the same CDR3. The rearrangement links TRBV15 to TRBJ2-5, with a tentative D call TRBD1 (6 bases). CDR1 is LNHNV and CDR2 is YYDKDF in the germline V gene (reference sequence). The CDR3 consists of 15 residues. Trimming pared 0 bases from V and 4 bases from J, leaving 12 bases between. CDR3 in amino acids: CATSRDRGFGETQYF. CDR3 nucleotide sequence: TGTGCCACCAGCAGAGACAGGGGCTTCGGAGAGACCCAGTACTTC.

This clone has a count of ten or more. The gene calls are TRBV11-2 and TRBJ2-2, with D possibly TRBD2 on 5 matching bases. Germline CDR1 SGHAT, CDR2 FQNNGV. This CDR3 has 15 residues. The V end was cut by 5 bases, the J end by 3 bases, with 13 bases between. In DNA, the CDR3 is TGTGCCAGCAGCCCGGAGGTGGGTCACACCGGGGAGCTGTTTTTT. Translated: CASSPEVGHTGELFF.